The 20 T cell receptor beta chains below were found in one sample sequenced in a study of T-cell memory formation after mild COVID-19. TCRdb re-derived calls from the 5' RACE reads in MiXCR, one entry per CDR3 protein. The table shows over 350,000 distinct CDR3 sequences, with more than 20% occurring only once. Sequences were obtained from PBMCs or a T cell subset sorted from them (not recorded which). The receptors originated from an adult woman who had mild COVID-19 (a few samples of this study predate the infection). Cell type and time point are not known.

This clonotype showed up many times. V gene TRBV20-1 combines with J gene TRBJ1-3; no definite D call. CDR3 size: 12 residues. Germline CDR1 DFQATT, CDR2 SNEGSKA (reference sequence). The V gene lost 4 bases and the J gene lost 8 bases, with 12 bases spanning the gap. CDR3 amino acids: CSATDRRDTIYF. The DNA for the CDR3 is TGCAGTGCTACAGACCGGAGGGACACCATATATTTT.

This clonotype is a singleton in its sample. J is TRBJ2-1 and V is TRBV7-8, with 12 bases lining up with TRBD2. Per the germline V gene, CDR1 is SGHVS and CDR2 is FQNEAQ. After removal of 5 bases from V and 7 bases from J, the junction contained 9 bases not matched to a gene. The CDR3 runs to 16 residues. The CDR3 coding sequence is TGTGCCAGCAGCGCCTCTCTAGCGGGGGGGTTGAATGAGCAGTTCTTC. It is translated as CASSASLAGGLNEQFF.

This clonotype appeared a few times. This chain connects TRBV3-1 to TRBJ2-7; D may be TRBD2 (5 bases). The CDR3 runs 12 residues. Looked up from germline, CDR1 is LGHDT and CDR2 is YNNKEL (reference sequence). With 4 bases removed from V and 7 bases from J, the gap between germline ends came to 11 bases. CDR3 sequence: CASSRASGEQYF. In nucleotides, the CDR3 is TGTGCCAGCAGCCGTGCCTCGGGGGAGCAGTACTTC.

This clonotype was counted a few times. CDR3: CASRVDGVDHNEQFF. The CDR3 DNA is TGCGCCAGCAGGGTCGACGGGGTCGACCACAATGAGCAGTTCTTC. The chain is built from TRBV5-1 and TRBJ2-1; a possible D gene is TRBD2 (5 bases). Germline values: CDR1 SGHRS, CDR2 YFSETQ. This CDR3 comprises 15 residues. V was pared by 5 bases and J by 5 bases, with 17 bases between.

This clonotype was seen ten or more times. This chain uses TRBV10-3 with TRBJ1-5; a weak D match, TRBD1 (6 bases). CDR3 size: 15 residues. The V end was cut by 3 bases, the J end by 1 base, with 10 bases between. The germline CDR1 and CDR2 sequences are ENHRY and SYGVKD. The CDR3 region has the DNA TGTGCCATCAGTGATGTTGGGACAAGCAATCAGCCCCAGCATTTT. The encoded protein is CAISDVGTSNQPQHF.

This clonotype was counted only a few times. The chain combines TRBV12-3 or TRBV12-4 with TRBJ2-7; D gene ambiguous. V was cut by 5 bases and J by 7 bases, with 18 bases left in between. The CDR3 has 14 amino acids. The CDR3 DNA reads as TGTGCCAGCAGTCTAGGGCCCGTTGCGAGAGAGCAGTACTTC. Protein: CASSLGPVAREQYF.

The V gene is TRBV6-2 or TRBV6-3, the J gene TRBJ2-7, with D tentatively TRBD1 (6 bases). The CDR3 has 16 residues. Between the trimmed V and J ends, which lost 7 bases and 1 base, there was a span of 20 bases. The germline gives CDR1 MNHEY, CDR2 SVGEGT. CDR3 loop: CASTRPSGAVSYEQYF. The CDR3 DNA reads as TGTGCCAGCACCAGACCCTCAGGGGCCGTTTCCTACGAGCAGTACTTC.

The V call is TRBV5-1, the J call TRBJ2-1; D is unclear. CDR1 is SGHRS and CDR2 is YFSETQ in the germline V gene. This CDR3 contains 14 residues. V gave up 3 bases and J gave up 3 bases, with 10 bases separating them. The CDR3 nucleotides are TGCGCCAGCAGCTCCCCGCTGCTCTACAATGAGCAGTTCTTC. It specifies CASSSPLLYNEQFF.

The rearrangement uses TRBV20-1 and TRBJ2-7; the D is unclear. Germline CDR1 reads DFQATT; CDR2 reads SNEGSKA (reference sequence). Trimming took 0 bases from V and 0 from J, leaving 12 bases between them. This CDR3 has 15 residues. The CDR3 loop is CSARDRIGYSYEQYF. The CDR3 nucleotides read TGCAGTGCTAGAGATCGAATAGGCTACTCCTACGAGCAGTACTTC.

This clonotype was counted only a few times. This sequence joins TRBV3-1 and TRBJ2-1, with TRBD1 identical over 7 bases. The trim removed 4 bases at V and 13 bases at J, leaving 10 bases unmatched. The CDR3 is 13 residues long. CDR1 and CDR2 (germline): LGHDT, YNNKEL (reference sequence). DNA for the CDR3: TGTGCCAGCAGCCCCACAGGGGCCCTGGGACAGTTCTTC. It specifies CASSPTGALGQFF.

The chain couples TRBV4-2 to TRBJ1-6; possible D gene TRBD1, 5 bases. Per the germline V gene, CDR1 is LGHNA and CDR2 is YNFKEQ. There are 18 residues in the CDR3. The V gene lost 2 bases and the J gene lost 0 bases, with 14 bases spanning the gap. The CDR3 region is CASSQRDGRSSYNSPLHF. In nucleotides, the CDR3 is TGTGCCAGCAGCCAACGGGACGGAAGGAGCTCCTATAATTCACCCCTCCACTTT.

This clonotype was counted only a few times. V gene TRBV4-1 combines with J gene TRBJ2-5; weak D call: TRBD2 (5 bases). This CDR3 region has 13 residues. CDR1 is MGHRA and CDR2 is YSYEKL in the germline V gene. Trimming removed 5 bases from V and 5 bases from J, with 12 bases in between. The CDR3 DNA reads TGCGCCAGCAGCGCGAAGCGGTGGGAGACCCAGTACTTC. It is translated as CASSAKRWETQYF.

This clonotype has more than one count but fewer than ten. Written as DNA, the CDR3 is TGTGCCATCAATTCCAGGGCTGAATCCCTCGAGCAGTACTTC. The encoded protein is CAINSRAESLEQYF. This rearrangement joins TRBV10-3 to TRBJ2-7; D is perhaps TRBD1 (5 bases). The germline gives CDR1 ENHRY, CDR2 SYGVKD. V was cut by 7 bases and J by 6 bases, with 19 bases left in between. The CDR3 sequence is 14 residues long.

The J gene is TRBJ1-4, the V gene TRBV11-2; TRBD1 matches 9 bases. The J segment lost 8 bases and the V segment lost 2 bases, leaving 9 bases of the junction unmatched. The length of the CDR3 is 16 residues. Germline-derived CDR1 and CDR2 are SGHAT and FQNNGV. Written as DNA, the CDR3 is TGTGCCAGCAGCTTATCCCCGGGACAGGGAGGCGAAAAACTGTTTTTT. Residues: CASSLSPGQGGEKLFF.

The chain combines TRBV2 with TRBJ1-2, with D tentatively TRBD1 (6 bases). Germline values: CDR1 SNHLY, CDR2 FYNNEI. Trimming shortened V by 3 bases and J by 4 bases, and 12 bases separated the two germline ends. The CDR3 consists of 14 residues. CDR3: CASSEMDSTYGYTF. CDR3 nucleotides: TGTGCCAGCAGTGAGATGGACAGTACCTATGGCTACACCTTC.

In this sample, this clonotype turned up a few times. V gene TRBV9 combines with J gene TRBJ2-5; unclear D gene. CDR1 SGDLS and CDR2 YYNGEE come from the germline V gene. V dropped 4 bases and J dropped 6 bases, with 13 bases sitting between them. The CDR3 spans 13 residues. The CDR3 bases are TGTGCCAGCAGCACGAACGTAGCCCAGACCCAGTACTTC. This encodes CASSTNVAQTQYF.

Only a few counts were recorded for this clonotype. CDR3 nucleotides: TGTGCCAGCAGCCAGGGGAACAGGGGGAGGACTGAAGCTTTCTTT. Protein: CASSQGNRGRTEAFF. V usage is TRBV4-2 and J usage is TRBJ1-1; 8 bases fit TRBD1. V trimming: 3 bases; J trimming: 5 bases; junction bases outside the gene matches: 8. This CDR3 is 15 amino acids long. Per germline, CDR1 LGHNA and CDR2 YNFKEQ.

This clonotype occurred a few times. An end of the junction does not agree with germline; a read error may underlie this. The J gene is TRBJ2-1, the V gene TRBV12-3 or TRBV12-4, with 10 bases fitting TRBD2. There are 14 residues in the CDR3. DNA of the CDR3: TGTGCCAGCAGTGTAGCGGGGGGCCCCAAAGAGCAGTTCTTC. This translates into CASSVAGGPKEQFF.

This clonotype was detected a few times. The CDR3 DNA follows: TGCGCCAGCAGCCCCGTGGCGGGCACTGGGGCCAACGTCCTGACTTTC. Translated: CASSPVAGTGANVLTF. The chain carries TRBV5-1 and TRBJ2-6, with D possibly being TRBD2 (5 bases). Germline CDR1 and CDR2: SGHRS and YFSETQ. Trimming removed 4 bases at V and 2 bases at J, with 13 bases between. The CDR3 loop spans 16 amino acids.

This clonotype was recorded a few times. The chain joins TRBV5-6 to TRBJ1-2, with TRBD1 matching 9 bases. Unmatched junction bases numbered 11, after V lost 3 bases and J lost 5 bases. Germline loops: CDR1 SGHDT, CDR2 YYEEEE. This CDR3 contains 16 residues. DNA for the CDR3: TGTGCCAGCAGCTCCCCCCTGACAGGGGGATATTATGGCTACACCTTC. Protein product: CASSSPLTGGYYGYTF.